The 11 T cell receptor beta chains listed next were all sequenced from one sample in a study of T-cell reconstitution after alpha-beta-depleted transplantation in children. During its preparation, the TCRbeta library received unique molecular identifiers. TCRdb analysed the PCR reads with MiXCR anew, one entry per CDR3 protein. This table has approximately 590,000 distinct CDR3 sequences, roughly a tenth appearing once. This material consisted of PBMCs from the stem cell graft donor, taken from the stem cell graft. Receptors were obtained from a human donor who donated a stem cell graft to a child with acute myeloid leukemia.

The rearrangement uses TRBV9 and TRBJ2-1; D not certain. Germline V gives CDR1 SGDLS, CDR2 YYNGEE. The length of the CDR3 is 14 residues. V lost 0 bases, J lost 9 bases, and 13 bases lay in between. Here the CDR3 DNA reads TGTGCCAGCAGCGTAGTCTGGCAGCCGAGTGAGCAGTTCTTC. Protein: CASSVVWQPSEQFF.

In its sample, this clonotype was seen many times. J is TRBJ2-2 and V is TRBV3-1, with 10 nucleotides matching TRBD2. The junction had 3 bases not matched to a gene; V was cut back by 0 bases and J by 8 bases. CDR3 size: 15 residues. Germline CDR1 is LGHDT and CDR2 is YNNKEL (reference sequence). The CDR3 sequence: CASSQDQLAGGELFF. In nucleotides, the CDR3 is TGTGCCAGCAGCCAAGATCAACTAGCGGGGGGGGAGCTGTTTTTT.

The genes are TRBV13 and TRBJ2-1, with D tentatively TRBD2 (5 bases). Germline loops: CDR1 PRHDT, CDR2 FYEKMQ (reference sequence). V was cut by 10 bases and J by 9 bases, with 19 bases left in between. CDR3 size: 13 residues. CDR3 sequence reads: CAMGREWTGEQFF. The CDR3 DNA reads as TGTGCCATGGGCCGGGAATGGACGGGTGAGCAGTTCTTC.

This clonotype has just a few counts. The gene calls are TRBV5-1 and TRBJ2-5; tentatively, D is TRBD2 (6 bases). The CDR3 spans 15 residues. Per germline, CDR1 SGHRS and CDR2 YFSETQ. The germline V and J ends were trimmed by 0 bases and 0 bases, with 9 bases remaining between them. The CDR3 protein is CASSLAGGDQETQYF. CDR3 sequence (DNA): TGCGCCAGCAGCTTGGCCGGCGGGGACCAAGAGACCCAGTACTTC.

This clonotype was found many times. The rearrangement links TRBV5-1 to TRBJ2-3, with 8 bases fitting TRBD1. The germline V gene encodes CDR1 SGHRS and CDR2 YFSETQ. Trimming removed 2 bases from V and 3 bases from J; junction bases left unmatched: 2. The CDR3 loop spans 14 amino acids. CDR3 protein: CASSFRQGTDTQYF. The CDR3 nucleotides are TGCGCCAGCAGCTTTCGACAGGGGACAGATACGCAGTATTTT.

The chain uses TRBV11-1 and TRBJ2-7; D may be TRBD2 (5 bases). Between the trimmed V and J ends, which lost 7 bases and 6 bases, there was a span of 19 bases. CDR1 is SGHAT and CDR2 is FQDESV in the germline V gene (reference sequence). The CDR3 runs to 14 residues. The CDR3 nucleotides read TGTGCCAGCACCGACTCGCGGGTAAGGGCCGAGCAGTACTTC. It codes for CASTDSRVRAEQYF. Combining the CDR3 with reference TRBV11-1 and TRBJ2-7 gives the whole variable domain EAEVAQSPRYKITEKSQAVAFWCDPISGHATLYWYRQILGQGPELLVQFQDESVVDDSQLPKDRFSAERLKGVDSTLKIQPAELGDSAMYLCASTDSRVRAEQYFGPGTRLTVT.

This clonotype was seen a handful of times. The CDR3 sequence: CASSQVASNWDTQYF. The CDR3 DNA reads TGCGCCAGCAGCCAAGTTGCTAGCAATTGGGATACGCAGTATTTT. The chain couples TRBV4-3 to TRBJ2-3; D perhaps matches TRBD2 (5 bases). V lost 1 base, J lost 6 bases, and 14 bases lay in between. Germline values: CDR1 LGHNA, CDR2 YSLEER. CDR3 length: 15 amino acids.

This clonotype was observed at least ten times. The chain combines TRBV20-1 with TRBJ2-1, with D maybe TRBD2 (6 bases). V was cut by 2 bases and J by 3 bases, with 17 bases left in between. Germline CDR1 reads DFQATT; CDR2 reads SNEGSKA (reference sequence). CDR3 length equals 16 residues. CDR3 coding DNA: TGCAGTGCTAGAAATCGGCTAGCGAAAAACTACAATGAGCAGTTCTTC. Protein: CSARNRLAKNYNEQFF.

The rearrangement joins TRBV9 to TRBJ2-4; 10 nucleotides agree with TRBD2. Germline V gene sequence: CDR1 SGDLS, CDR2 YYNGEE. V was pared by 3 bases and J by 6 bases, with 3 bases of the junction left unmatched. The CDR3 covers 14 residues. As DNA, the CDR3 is TGTGCCAGCAGCGGACCTAGCGGGAGAAACATTCAGTACTTC. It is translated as CASSGPSGRNIQYF.

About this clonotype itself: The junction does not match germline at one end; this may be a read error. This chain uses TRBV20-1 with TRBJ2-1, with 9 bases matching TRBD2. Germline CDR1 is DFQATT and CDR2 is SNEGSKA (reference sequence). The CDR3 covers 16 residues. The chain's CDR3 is CCARQAGGSSYNEQFF. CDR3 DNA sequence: TGCTGTGCTAGACAGGCGGGAGGGAGCTCCTACAATGAGCAGTTCTTC.

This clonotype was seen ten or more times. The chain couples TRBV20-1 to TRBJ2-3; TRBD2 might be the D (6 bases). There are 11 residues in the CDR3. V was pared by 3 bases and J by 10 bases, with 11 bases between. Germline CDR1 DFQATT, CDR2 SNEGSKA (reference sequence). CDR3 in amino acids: CSASPSVSQYF. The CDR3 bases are TGCAGTGCTAGCCCTAGCGTTTCGCAGTATTTT.